Listed below are T cell receptor beta chains from one sample, sequenced in a study of metastatic and nonmetastatic thyroid tumors. TCRdb ran MiXCR on the PCR reads. The sample shows more than 12,000 clones, less than 30% of them seen only once. Sequenced sample: tumor tissue. The receptor set was obtained from a male donor with papillary thyroid cancer or a benign thyroid nodule (not recorded which). Some clones in this sample may be carry-over from other donors' samples. CDR3s include the opening cysteine and the closing phenylalanine or tryptophan. A D gene is named only where the DNA matches it firmly. The listing skips clone size in some rows; elsewhere it reads once, few, many or a size class.

>TRBJ2-3|TRBD1|many|TRBV18
CASSRDRGLDTQYF
TGTGCCAGCTCACGCGACAGGGGCTTAGATACGCAGTATTTT
>TRBJ2-6|TRBD1|NA|TRBV6-1
CARGTGGSGANVLTF
TGTGCCAGGGGGACAGGGGGATCTGGGGCCAACGTCCTGACTTTC
>TRBJ2-1|NA|NA|TRBV5-5
CASIPPGNHEQFF
TGTGCCAGCATCCCACCCGGTAACCATGAGCAGTTCTTC
>TRBJ2-7|TRBD1|NA|TRBV27
CASSSGTGFEQYF
TGTGCCAGCAGTTCCGGGACAGGTTTCGAGCAGTACTTC
>TRBJ2-7|TRBD1|few|TRBV15
CATSRAGTEAYEQYF
TGTGCCACCAGCAGAGCCGGGACAGAGGCCTACGAGCAGTACTTC
>TRBJ2-5|NA|many|TRBV7-2
CASSWGGLSQYF
TGTGCCAGCAGCTGGGGGGGGCTGTCCCAGTACTTC
>TRBJ2-2|NA|many|TRBV2
CASTKETWGGTDTGELFF
TGTGCCAGCACCAAAGAAACGTGGGGGGGCACGGACACCGGGGAGCTGTTTTTT
>TRBJ2-7|TRBD2|many|TRBV2
CASRELAGGPKTYEQYF
TGTGCCAGCAGGGAACTAGCGGGAGGGCCTAAAACCTACGAGCAGTACTTC
>TRBJ2-1|NA|many|TRBV12-3/TRBV12-4
CASSYQNNEQFF
TGTGCCAGCAGTTATCAAAACAATGAGCAGTTCTTC
>TRBJ2-2|TRBD2|many|TRBV28
CASSSRGVQNTGELFF
TGTGCCAGCAGTTCGCGGGGGGTCCAAAACACCGGGGAGCTGTTTTTT
>TRBJ2-5|NA|few|TRBV6-1
CASSGLASWETQYF
TGTGCCAGCAGCGGATTGGCCTCCTGGGAGACCCAGTACTTC
>TRBJ2-1|NA|many|TRBV11-2
CASSLGAVSEQFF
TGTGCCAGCAGCTTAGGAGCCGTTTCCGAGCAGTTCTTC
>TRBJ1-4|NA|many|TRBV30
CAWNTQPGKLFF
TGTGCCTGGAATACTCAGCCCGGGAAACTGTTTTTT
>TRBJ1-1|NA|many|TRBV19
CASSVIKREAFF
TGTGCCAGTAGTGTCATCAAGCGTGAAGCTTTCTTT
>TRBJ1-5|TRBD1|many|TRBV19
CASSKPGQGFSNQPQHF
TGTGCCAGTAGTAAACCGGGACAGGGTTTTAGCAATCAGCCCCAGCATTTT
>TRBJ2-1|TRBD2|many|TRBV12-3/TRBV12-4
CASSLRGGGVNDEQFF
TGTGCCAGCAGTTTGAGGGGCGGGGGGGTGAACGATGAGCAGTTCTTC
>TRBJ2-1|TRBD2|many|TRBV20-1
CSARAGSGINEQFF
TGCAGTGCTAGAGCGGGTAGCGGGATCAATGAGCAGTTCTTC
>TRBJ2-5|TRBD2|many|TRBV5-4
CASSPPGAGQETQYF
TGTGCCAGCAGCCCGCCGGGAGCGGGACAAGAGACCCAGTACTTC
>TRBJ2-1|TRBD2|many|TRBV4-1
CASSPYGTSGTGGQFF
TGCGCCAGCAGCCCATACGGGACTAGCGGCACAGGGGGGCAGTTCTTC
>TRBJ2-3|TRBD2|many|TRBV20-1
CSARPVYGLAGGQDTQYF
TGCAGTGCTAGACCAGTCTACGGACTAGCGGGGGGACAAGATACGCAGTATTTT
>TRBJ2-7|NA|NA|TRBV14
CASSHAGTRHYEQYF
TGTGCCAGCAGCCATGCCGGGACACGGCACTACGAGCAGTACTTC
>TRBJ2-7|NA|many|TRBV6-1
CASQFRTYSYEQYF
TGTGCCAGTCAATTCCGGACGTATTCCTACGAGCAGTACTTC
>TRBJ2-1|TRBD2|many|TRBV20-1
CSASGFAGGQDEQFF
TGCAGTGCTAGTGGATTCGCGGGGGGGCAAGATGAGCAGTTCTTC
>TRBJ2-1|NA|NA|TRBV5-1
CASSLNCPSPYNEQFF
TGCGCCAGCAGCTTGAATTGCCCTTCCCCCTACAATGAGCAGTTCTTC
>TRBJ1-2|NA|NA|TRBV18
CASSLEGGGYTF
TGTGCCAGCTCACTCGAGGGAGGCGGCTACACCTTC
>TRBJ2-1|TRBD2|NA|TRBV12-3/TRBV12-4
CASSPNSGPKGEQFF
TGTGCCAGCAGCCCCAATAGCGGGCCGAAGGGTGAGCAGTTCTTC
>TRBJ2-5|TRBD2|many|TRBV6-1
CASSEVGGGAGTQYF
TGTGCCAGCAGTGAAGTAGGCGGGGGGGCCGGGACCCAGTACTTC